The 5 T cell receptor beta chains in this list originate from one sample, sequenced in a study of breast tumors, draining lymph nodes, adjacent tissues. TCRdb itself ran the multiplex PCR reads through MiXCR, one entry per CDR3 protein. In the table there are over 15,000 distinct CDR3 sequences, about two thirds of which are singletons. Sequenced: tumor-adjacent breast tissue. All receptors come from a female donor with breast cancer. Some clones in this sample may be carry-over from other donors' samples.

The V call is TRBV2, the J call TRBJ1-4, with TRBD1 matching 7 bases. V lost 7 bases to trimming and J lost 8 bases; unmatched junction nucleotides: 7. The CDR3 is made up of 13 amino acids. Per the germline V gene, CDR1 is SNHLY and CDR2 is FYNNEI. The CDR3 region has the DNA TGTGCCAGCACCCGACAGGGTGGGGAAAAACTGTTTTTT. Translation gives CASTRQGGEKLFF.

V and J are TRBV5-6 and TRBJ2-7; D call uncertain. V was clipped by 5 bases and J by 2 bases, with 14 bases between them. The germline gives CDR1 SGHDT, CDR2 YYEEEE. The CDR3 runs 14 residues. Here the CDR3 DNA reads TGTGCCAGCAGACTTACTGCGCAAGCCTACGAGCAGTACTTC. Its protein product is CASRLTAQAYEQYF.

In its sample, this clonotype was seen many times. The chain couples TRBV6-2 or TRBV6-3 to TRBJ2-1, with D maybe TRBD2 (6 bases). With 5 bases removed from V and 3 bases from J, the gap between germline ends came to 14 bases. The CDR3 consists of 15 residues. Germline CDR1 and CDR2: MNHEY and SVGEGT. CDR3: CASSNPRGSYNEQFF. In nucleotides, the CDR3 is TGTGCCAGCAGTAACCCCCGGGGGAGCTACAATGAGCAGTTCTTC.

V and J are TRBV12-3 or TRBV12-4 and TRBJ2-7; tentatively, D is TRBD1 (5 bases). The ends were cut back, 7 bases at V and 2 bases at J, with 9 bases in the middle. There are 12 residues in the CDR3. The CDR3 spells CASTGPTYEQYF. The CDR3 DNA sequence: TGTGCCAGCACAGGGCCAACCTACGAGCAGTACTTC.

V usage is TRBV6-1 and J usage is TRBJ1-2, with 8 bases lining up with TRBD1. Germline V lookup: CDR1 MNHNS, CDR2 SASEGT. The CDR3 runs 15 residues. J was trimmed by 2 bases and V by 3 bases; bases with no gene match: 5. For the CDR3, the DNA is TGTGCCAGCAGTGACCCGGACAGGGTGAACTATGGCTACACCTTC. It specifies CASSDPDRVNYGYTF.